The sequence of this T cell receptor beta chain was determined in a study of Ad26.COV2.S vaccination and SARS-CoV-2 variants (dated by TCRdb to about 2021). With respect to the entire study: Donors in the vaccine arm were drawn from COV1001, a multicentre, randomized, double-blind, placebo-controlled phase I-IIa trial testing Ad26.COV2.S in healthy adults. Investigators did not know the trial group allocation while performing experiments and assessing outcomes. Ad26.COV2.S was given intramuscularly at 5x10^10 or 1x10^11 viral particles, as a single shot or as two shots 56 days apart. The TCR-sequenced set comprised approximately 30 samples: some 20 Ad26.COV2.S vaccine recipients, 5 placebo recipients and 8 SARS-CoV-2 convalescent individuals. Trial participants were randomized into five groups of five: low-dose or high-dose Ad26.COV2.S given once or twice, or placebo on both occasions. The specificity and breadth of SARS-CoV-2-reactive T cell receptors after Ad26.COV2.S vaccination were assessed by TCRbeta repertoire sequencing. Broad study findings and their caveats: Comparing responses between vaccine doses or regimens was not something the study was powered to do. Spike-specific TCR breadth was higher in Ad26.COV2.S recipients than in placebo recipients (P = 0.0014). The authors noted that total T cell responses may have been underestimated by the TCR breadth and depth analyses. Vaccine and placebo recipients had comparable non-spike TCR breadth, which fits with the vaccine containing only spike. Substantial breadth of spike-specific CD8+ and CD4+ T cell responses was reported after vaccination.

The immunoSEQ Assay was used to sequence TCRbeta CDR3 regions. After extraction, genomic DNA underwent amplification by bias-controlled multiplex PCR, followed by high-throughput sequencing. Per the original workflow: To quantify the absolute abundance of every unique TCRbeta CDR3 region, sequences were collapsed and filtered. T cell fraction was estimated by normalizing TCRbeta template counts to usable DNA, with usable DNA measured through amplification of reference genes found in all nucleated cells. Repertoire TCRs were annotated as SARS-CoV-2-specific by exact matching of V gene, CDR3 amino acid sequence and J gene to a known reactive TCR set. The reference SARS-CoV-2 TCR set came from MIRA and was filtered for enrichment in COVID-19-positive ImmuneCODE repertoires, removing public or cross-reactive TCRs. Drawing on the MIRA antigens, annotated TCRs were analysed further at the level of specific ORF or position within ORF. Breadth was defined as the number of annotated unique rearrangements divided by the total number of unique productive rearrangements, and depth was defined as the summed frequency of the annotated unique rearrangements. Two-sided Wilcoxon rank-sum tests were used to compare TCR breadth between groups. Here the immuneACCESS table is served through TCRdb, limited to in-frame sequences with V and J called. Missing clones are a known gap in these copies; in checked studies unresolved V genes cover under half, and the rest lacks a known reason. V and J calls and clone size are copied from that table; D and trimming were computed from the DNA. The sample table contains fewer than 800,000 clones; only one count was recorded for 70% to 90% of them. About 1.5% of the sample is held by the ten biggest clonotypes.

The count of this clone is one. It lacks a known antigen. No per-base quality is available; no much larger clone lies one base away. The treatment or condition label corresponds to: about 20 received Ad26.COV2.S at low or high dose, single or two shots; 5 received placebo; per-sample allocation not given. Repertoires of vaccine and placebo recipients were sequenced from samples taken on day 63 after the first injection. Cohort 1b enrolled 20 to 30 adults aged 18-55 years at a single site in Boston, USA, between 29 July and 7 August 2020. Ad26.COV2.S consisted of a replication-incompetent adenovirus type 26 vector by which a prefusion-stabilized SARS-CoV-2 spike protein from the original Wuhan strain was expressed. Taken from the germline V gene, the CDR1 and CDR2 loops are LGHNA and YNFKEQ. Measured from the cysteine to the phenylalanine, the CDR3 is 13 residues long. Left in the record is the CDR3 DNA by itself, 39 bases read in frame from the first base. V gives up 1 base and J gives up 7 bases, and the segment between their germline ends measures 7 bases.

The source of this sequence is a person between 18 and 59 years old who received the Ad26.COV2.S COVID-19 vaccine or a placebo. The sample here was peripheral blood, taken in a trial of Ad26.COV2.S vaccine versus placebo. The chain couples TRBV4-2 to TRBJ2-2; the D gene is unclear. The CDR3 region: CASSQGRDGELFF. The base sequence is TGTGCCAGCAGCCAAGGAAGGGACGGGGAGCTGTTTTTT.